These 32 T cell receptor beta chains came from one sample sequenced in a study of T-cell reconstitution after alpha-beta-depleted transplantation in children. During its preparation, the TCRbeta library received unique molecular identifiers. TCRdb independently ran MiXCR on the PCR reads; one entry per CDR3 protein. The table shows 530,000 or so distinct CDR3 sequences, with 27% occurring only once. The specimen comprised PBMCs, sampled before TCRalphabeta/CD19-depleted stem cell transplant. The source is a boy in the first two years of life with Wiskott-Aldrich syndrome, due to receive a stem cell transplant.

The sample holds a few counts of this clonotype. The chain has TRBV5-1 and TRBJ2-6; D might be TRBD2 (6 bases). Germline V gene lookup returns CDR1 SGHRS and CDR2 YFSETQ. V lost 0 bases and J 2 bases, leaving 9 bases between the germline ends. There are 16 residues in the CDR3. The CDR3 DNA follows: TGCGCCAGCAGCTTGGTGTCGGGGGCTGGGGCCAACGTCCTGACTTTC. This sequence encodes CASSLVSGAGANVLTF.

This clonotype has just one count. This rearrangement joins TRBV7-7 to TRBJ1-5; TRBD1 is a possible D gene (5 bases). The CDR3 loop spans 18 amino acids. The germline V gene encodes CDR1 SSHAT and CDR2 FNYEAQ (reference sequence). Trimming removed 1 base from V and 2 bases from J, with 18 bases in between. CDR3 nucleotides: TGTGCCAGCAGCTTAGAATTTCCAGGGAATAATGGCAATCAGCCCCAGCATTTT. It yields the protein CASSLEFPGNNGNQPQHF.

The sample holds a few counts of this clonotype. This chain links TRBV5-6 with TRBJ2-1, with 12 bases that match TRBD2. In germline, CDR1 is SGHDT, CDR2 YYEEEE. This CDR3 has 20 amino acids. The V segment lost 5 bases and the J segment 1 base; nucleotides outside the gene matches: 16. CDR3 sequence reads: CASSKGGLAGYGRSYNEQFF. CDR3 DNA sequence: TGTGCCAGCAGTAAGGGAGGACTAGCGGGATATGGGCGGTCCTACAATGAGCAGTTCTTC.

This clonotype was seen a few times. This chain joins TRBV5-5 and TRBJ2-2; D is unresolved. Germline V gene sequence: CDR1 SGHKS, CDR2 YYEKEE (reference sequence). V dropped 7 bases and J dropped 6 bases, with 16 bases sitting between them. This CDR3 contains 14 residues. CDR3 loop: CASESTVPAGELFF. CDR3 coding DNA: TGTGCCAGCGAGAGTACGGTCCCTGCCGGGGAGCTGTTTTTT.

This chain uses TRBV5-1 with TRBJ2-3, with 8 bases lining up with TRBD2. Per the germline V gene, CDR1 is SGHRS and CDR2 is YFSETQ. Trimming removed 7 bases from V and 5 bases from J; junction bases left unmatched: 12. This CDR3 contains 15 residues. The CDR3 loop reads CASCLTGGPQDTQYF. DNA of the CDR3: TGCGCCAGCTGTTTAACGGGAGGGCCTCAAGATACGCAGTATTTT.

This clonotype was counted only a few times. The chain joins TRBV12-3 or TRBV12-4 to TRBJ2-7; 10 nucleotides agree with TRBD2. This CDR3 region has 17 residues. The J segment lost 2 bases and the V segment lost 2 bases, leaving 9 bases of the junction unmatched. CDR3 sequence reads: CASSLMGSGRIPYEQYF. CDR3 coding DNA: TGTGCCAGCAGTTTAATGGGTAGCGGGAGGATACCCTACGAGCAGTACTTC.

This clonotype was observed a few times. The chain couples TRBV6-5 to TRBJ2-7; the D gene is possibly TRBD1 (6 bases). Germline loops: CDR1 MNHEY, CDR2 SVGAGI. The length of the CDR3 is 15 residues. V lost 0 bases to trimming and J lost 3 bases, with 12 bases between them. DNA for the CDR3: TGTGCCAGCAGTTACTCGGGGTCACAGGGCTACGAGCAGTACTTC. This encodes CASSYSGSQGYEQYF.

This clonotype was picked up one time. It may be a read error: a sequence one base away is much more abundant. J is TRBJ2-7 and V is TRBV12-3 or TRBV12-4; D possibly corresponds to TRBD1 (6 bases). V dropped 6 bases and J dropped 4 bases, with 10 bases sitting between them. This CDR3 contains 12 residues. The CDR3 DNA follows: TGTGCCAGCAGCACAACAGGGTACGAGCAGTACTTC. As protein: CASSTTGYEQYF.

This clonotype has just a few counts. The genes are TRBV5-1 and TRBJ1-1; D remains unclear. The CDR3 loop spans 13 amino acids. Trimming shortened V by 4 bases and J by 6 bases, and 13 bases separated the two germline ends. Germline CDR1 reads SGHRS; CDR2 reads YFSETQ. CDR3: CASSGTRAAEAFF. The CDR3 nucleotides are TGCGCCAGCAGCGGTACACGCGCAGCTGAAGCTTTCTTT.

This clonotype has only a few counts. V is TRBV20-1 and J is TRBJ2-3; TRBD2 aligns across 11 bases. CDR3 length: 15 amino acids. Germline V gene lookup returns CDR1 DFQATT and CDR2 SNEGSKA (reference sequence). Trimming cost V 3 bases and J 8 bases; bases outside gene matches: 10. CDR3 residues: CSASDRLAGSITQYF. In DNA, the CDR3 is TGCAGTGCTAGCGACAGACTAGCGGGAAGTATTACGCAGTATTTT.

The chain joins TRBV11-2 to TRBJ2-4; perhaps TRBD1 as D (6 bases). From germline, CDR1 is SGHAT and CDR2 FQNNGV. The CDR3 consists of 13 residues. Deletions cut 2 bases from V and 12 bases from J, with 14 bases between. DNA for the CDR3: TGTGCCAGCAGCTTAATTTCGGACAGACGTCAGTACTTC. Its protein is CASSLISDRRQYF.

The V call is TRBV20-1, the J call TRBJ1-5; perhaps TRBD1 as D (5 bases). The germline V gene has CDR1 DFQATT and CDR2 SNEGSKA (reference sequence). The CDR3 is 14 amino acids. Trimming shortened V by 1 base and J by 0 bases, and 7 bases separated the two germline ends. CDR3 nucleotide sequence: TGCAGTGCTAGAGGGGGCTCTAGCAATCAGCCCCAGCATTTT. Its protein product is CSARGGSSNQPQHF.

Comments on this clonotype: Being one base from a much bigger clone, this may be a read error. V is TRBV7-9 and J is TRBJ2-7, with TRBD1 identical over 8 bases. V lost 5 bases and J lost 5; bases outside the gene matches: 2. Per germline, CDR1 SEHNR and CDR2 FQNEAQ (reference sequence). There are 12 residues in the CDR3. The CDR3 loop is CASSRTGNEQYF. CDR3 in DNA: TGTGCCAGCAGCCGGACAGGGAACGAGCAGTACTTC.

This sequence joins TRBV5-1 and TRBJ2-5; D uncertain. The CDR3 runs 16 residues. V lost 0 bases and J lost 1, with 13 bases in between. Germline V lookup: CDR1 SGHRS, CDR2 YFSETQ. CDR3 coding DNA: TGCGCCAGCAGCTTGGGAACTACGTATGGCCAAGAGACCCAGTACTTC. This codes for CASSLGTTYGQETQYF.

The sample holds one count of this clonotype. Likely a read error: the CDR3 ends without its conserved phenylalanine or tryptophan. The chain employs TRBV5-5 and TRBJ2-7; the D gene is possibly TRBD1 (6 bases). V lost 0 bases and J lost 0, with 13 bases in between. This CDR3 region has 16 residues. Germline values: CDR1 SGHKS, CDR2 YYEKEE (reference sequence). CDR3 nucleotide sequence: TGTGCCAGCAGCTTGGGACCTACAGGGACCTCCTACGAGCAGTACCTC. The encoded protein is CASSLGPTGTSYEQYL.

The chain recombines TRBV10-3 with TRBJ2-1; D is uncertain. Germline-derived CDR1 and CDR2 are ENHRY and SYGVKD. The CDR3 runs 16 residues. Trimming cost V 0 bases and J 4 bases, with 13 bases left between them. This CDR3 is CAISESITNPYNEQFF. For the CDR3, the DNA is TGTGCCATCAGTGAGTCTATAACCAACCCGTACAATGAGCAGTTCTTC.

This rearrangement joins TRBV20-1 to TRBJ1-2, with D unresolved. This CDR3 is built from 15 residues. Trimming stripped 0 bases from V and 3 bases from J, with 14 bases between. CDR1 is DFQATT and CDR2 is SNEGSKA in the germline V gene (reference sequence). The CDR3 spells CSARDERQVHYGYTF. For the CDR3, the DNA is TGCAGTGCTAGAGATGAAAGGCAGGTCCACTATGGCTACACCTTC.

The rearrangement links TRBV3-1 to TRBJ2-3, with D possibly being TRBD2 (6 bases). Germline V gene data show CDR1 as LGHDT and CDR2 as YNNKEL (reference sequence). The CDR3 loop spans 14 amino acids. The V end was cut by 1 base, the J end by 4 bases, with 9 bases between. CDR3 amino acids: CASSQAGASDTQYF. CDR3 bases: TGTGCCAGCAGCCAAGCGGGAGCATCAGATACGCAGTATTTT.

The chain joins TRBV2 to TRBJ2-1; 11 nucleotides match TRBD2. The CDR3 totals 16 residues. After removal of 6 bases from V and 4 bases from J, the junction contained 8 bases not matched to a gene. CDR1 is SNHLY, CDR2 FYNNEI, per germline. As DNA, the CDR3 is TGTGCCAGCAGCCACCGACTAGCGGGAATGTACAATGAGCAGTTCTTC. It encodes CASSHRLAGMYNEQFF.

V usage is TRBV10-3 and J usage is TRBJ2-7; 10 bases align to TRBD2. Germline-derived CDR1 and CDR2 are ENHRY and SYGVKD. After removal of 4 bases from V and 7 bases from J, the junction contained 13 bases not matched to a gene. The CDR3 spans 16 residues. CDR3 in amino acids: CAISVGPAGGPEEQYF. The CDR3 DNA sequence: TGTGCCATCAGTGTTGGTCCAGCGGGAGGGCCGGAAGAGCAGTACTTC.

This clonotype was counted between two and nine times. This rearrangement joins TRBV20-1 to TRBJ1-2; D may be TRBD1 (6 bases). Germline values: CDR1 DFQATT, CDR2 SNEGSKA (reference sequence). This CDR3 is 13 amino acids long. Trimming shortened V by 3 bases and J by 5 bases, and 13 bases separated the two germline ends. The CDR3 protein is CSARTDSLYGYTF. DNA of the CDR3: TGCAGTGCTAGGACGGACAGCCTATATGGCTACACCTTC.

This clonotype was seen only a few times. J is TRBJ1-1 and V is TRBV10-3, with 9 bases that match TRBD1. With V trimmed by 8 bases and J by 1 base, 8 bases remained unmatched. This CDR3 is built from 15 residues. Looked up from germline, CDR1 is ENHRY and CDR2 is SYGVKD. CDR3 in amino acids: CAIQQGAAANTEAFF. CDR3 coding DNA: TGTGCCATCCAACAGGGGGCGGCCGCGAACACTGAAGCTTTCTTT.

This clonotype was counted a few times. The genes are TRBV12-3 or TRBV12-4 and TRBJ1-5; D is ambiguous. CDR3 size: 12 residues. With 1 base removed from V and 7 bases from J, the gap between germline ends came to 5 bases. CDR3 residues: CASSLGWQPQHF. CDR3 bases: TGTGCCAGCAGTTTAGGGTGGCAGCCCCAGCATTTT.

This clonotype was seen more than once but under ten times. This chain uses TRBV12-3 or TRBV12-4 with TRBJ2-3; D gene ambiguous. V was pared by 2 bases and J by 5 bases, with 8 bases between. The CDR3 contains 13 residues. CDR3 DNA: TGTGCCAGCAGTTTATGGTCAGGAGATACGCAGTATTTT. Translating gives CASSLWSGDTQYF.

This chain joins TRBV13 and TRBJ2-7; no clear D gene. Deletions cut 0 bases from V and 4 bases from J, with 10 bases between. This CDR3 contains 14 residues. Germline loops: CDR1 PRHDT, CDR2 FYEKMQ (reference sequence). The CDR3 coding sequence is TGTGCCAGCAGCTTAGGCAAGCCTTCTTACGAGCAGTACTTC. Residues: CASSLGKPSYEQYF. Together with reference TRBV13 and TRBJ2-7, the CDR3 gives the full variable domain: AAGVIQSPRHLIKEKRETATLKCYPIPRHDTVYWYQQGPGQDPQFLISFYEKMQSDKGSIPDRFSAQQFSDYHSELNMSSLELGDSALYFCASSLGKPSYEQYFGPGTRLTVT.

This chain connects TRBV6-5 to TRBJ2-5; tentatively, D is TRBD2 (5 bases). Germline V gives CDR1 MNHEY, CDR2 SVGAGI. Between the trimmed V and J ends, which lost 0 bases and 1 base, there was a span of 6 bases. The CDR3 is 14 amino acids. The CDR3 coding sequence is TGTGCCAGCAGTTACTCCGGGGTCCAAGAGACCCAGTACTTC. The encoded protein is CASSYSGVQETQYF.

This clonotype has only a few counts. The genes are TRBV12-3 or TRBV12-4 and TRBJ2-1; tentative D call: TRBD2 (6 bases). The CDR3 runs 13 residues. V was cut by 6 bases and J by 7 bases, with 13 bases left in between. CDR3 nucleotide sequence: TGTGCCAGCAGCTCCGCAGGGAGGAATGAGCAGTTCTTC. Its translation: CASSSAGRNEQFF.

This clonotype was observed a handful of times. This sequence joins TRBV20-1 and TRBJ1-2; no reliable D call. The CDR3 is 12 amino acids. Trimming removed 2 bases from V and 8 bases from J, with 12 bases in between. Germline CDR1 reads DFQATT; CDR2 reads SNEGSKA (reference sequence). In DNA form, the CDR3 reads TGCAGTGCTAGACCCAGGAGCCACGGCTACACCTTC. Residues: CSARPRSHGYTF.

This clonotype was counted only a few times. This chain links TRBV7-2 with TRBJ2-7, with D possibly matching TRBD2 (5 bases). This CDR3 has 14 residues. Trimming removed 2 bases at V and 1 base at J, with 9 bases between. Germline assignment: CDR1 SGHTA and CDR2 FQGNSA. For the CDR3, the DNA is TGTGCCAGCAGCTTACCCGGGAAATCCTACGAGCAGTACTTC. Translation: CASSLPGKSYEQYF.

The rearrangement links TRBV10-3 to TRBJ2-2, with 9 bases identical to TRBD1. This CDR3 has 14 amino acids. CDR1 ENHRY and CDR2 SYGVKD come from the germline V gene. J lost 7 bases, V lost 8 bases, and 8 bases had no gene match. DNA for the CDR3: TGTGCCATCCGCGAGGACAGGGGAAACGGGGAGCTGTTTTTT. Its protein is CAIREDRGNGELFF.

V and J are TRBV5-1 and TRBJ2-1, with 8 positions matching TRBD2. Germline CDR1 reads SGHRS; CDR2 reads YFSETQ. The J segment lost 2 bases and the V segment lost 2 bases, leaving 6 bases of the junction unmatched. The CDR3 is 16 amino acids. As DNA, the CDR3 is TGCGCCAGCAGCTTATCTCCGGGACTAGCCTACAATGAGCAGTTCTTC. Translated, it gives CASSLSPGLAYNEQFF.

The chain has TRBV7-2 and TRBJ1-3; D uncertain. CDR1 SGHTA and CDR2 FQGNSA come from the germline V gene. The length of the CDR3 is 13 residues. V dropped 5 bases and J dropped 7 bases, with 12 bases sitting between them. CDR3 sequence: CASSPPPRNTIYF. CDR3 sequence (DNA): TGTGCCAGCAGCCCCCCCCCGAGGAACACCATATATTTT.